This TCR beta chain comes out of a study of human thymus T cells. General study points: Thymic and blood repertoires appeared to display a bias in their usage of V and J genes.

Between the trimmed V and J ends, which lost 5 bases and 2 bases, there was a span of 16 bases. CDR3 size: 16 residues. Per the germline V gene, CDR1 is KGHSH and CDR2 is LQKENI. Donation came from healthy Finnish infants having corrective surgery for congenital heart defects. A roughly 0.45-1 mL peripheral blood aliquot was taken intraoperatively from four of eight donors. All available leukocytes, rather than a set cell count, yielded the blood DNA. Regarding this clone: Its target is unknown.

The assay was immunoSEQ multiplex PCR, and TCRdb's table has in-frame clones only and misses some. The repertoire includes about 50,000 clones, 95% of them detected once, and 0.15% to 0.2% sits in the top ten. The chain couples TRBV18 to TRBJ1-5; a possible D gene is TRBD1 (5 bases). The source material was blood. The TCR was taken from a girl in the first two years of life with a congenital heart defect but otherwise immunologically healthy. The CDR3 here is CASSTRAWDGNQPQHF. CDR3 DNA sequence: TGTGCCAGCTCAACCCGGGCCTGGGACGGCAATCAGCCCCAGCATTTT.